These T cell receptor beta chains were read from a single sample in a study of cytomegalovirus exposure and HLA in healthy donors. Here immunoSEQ multiplex PCR was the method, and the copy in TCRdb shows in-frame clones only, minus some. Of roughly 330,000 clones in the sample, approximately 86% were seen once. Sequenced input: PBMCs. The origin of the receptors is a woman in her 30s in good health and CMV-seropositive. Each CDR3 is given with its conserved first and last residue. A D gene is named only where the DNA matches it firmly. The listing skips clone size in some rows; elsewhere it reads once, few, many or a size class.

v_gene: TRBV29-1; d_gene: TRBD2; j_gene: TRBJ2-3; abundance: once; CDR3aa: CSVRTPTSGRASTDTQYF; CDR3nt: TGCAGCGTTCGGACCCCAACTAGCGGGAGGGCCAGCACAGATACGCAGTATTTT
v_gene: TRBV2; d_gene: -; j_gene: TRBJ1-1; abundance: -; CDR3aa: CASTLDSNTEAFF; CDR3nt: TGTGCCAGCACCTTGGACAGTAACACTGAAGCTTTCTTT
v_gene: TRBV19; d_gene: -; j_gene: TRBJ1-2; abundance: -; CDR3aa: CASSIVGPNF; CDR3nt: TGTGCCAGTAGTATAGTGGGGCCCAACTTC
v_gene: TRBV30; d_gene: -; j_gene: TRBJ2-7; abundance: -; CDR3aa: CAWTGRAYEQYF; CDR3nt: TGTGCCTGGACTGGCAGGGCCTACGAGCAGTACTTC
v_gene: TRBV28; d_gene: -; j_gene: TRBJ2-7; abundance: -; CDR3aa: CASSSTTYEQYF; CDR3nt: TGTGCCAGCAGTTCCACGACCTACGAGCAGTACTTC
v_gene: TRBV28; d_gene: -; j_gene: TRBJ1-5; abundance: -; CDR3aa: CASRPRSNQPQHF; CDR3nt: TGTGCCAGCAGGCCTCGTAGCAATCAGCCCCAGCATTTT
v_gene: TRBV4-3; d_gene: TRBD2; j_gene: TRBJ2-7; abundance: -; CDR3aa: CASSQGGVAGPYYEQYF; CDR3nt: TGCGCCAGCAGCCAAGGGGGGGTAGCGGGACCCTACTACGAGCAGTACTTC
v_gene: TRBV6-6; d_gene: -; j_gene: TRBJ2-1; abundance: -; CDR3aa: CATGRGSSSYNEQFF; CDR3nt: TGTGCCACGGGAAGGGGCTCCAGCTCCTACAATGAGCAGTTCTTC
v_gene: TRBV7-8; d_gene: -; j_gene: TRBJ1-2; abundance: -; CDR3aa: CASSLLGNGYTF; CDR3nt: TGTGCCAGCAGCTTATTGGGTAATGGCTACACCTTC
v_gene: TRBV5-1; d_gene: -; j_gene: TRBJ2-1; abundance: -; CDR3aa: CASSLELRSETRYNEQFF; CDR3nt: TGCGCCAGCAGCTTGGAATTGCGGAGCGAGACTCGATACAATGAGCAGTTCTTC
v_gene: TRBV27; d_gene: TRBD2; j_gene: TRBJ2-7; abundance: once; CDR3aa: CASSLKSGRGEQYF; CDR3nt: TGTGCCAGCAGTTTAAAGAGCGGGAGGGGCGAGCAGTACTTC
v_gene: TRBV6-6; d_gene: TRBD1; j_gene: TRBJ1-4; abundance: -; CDR3aa: CASSRDRGREKLFF; CDR3nt: TGTGCCAGCAGCCGGGACAGGGGACGGGAAAAACTGTTTTTT
v_gene: TRBV7-9; d_gene: -; j_gene: TRBJ2-5; abundance: -; CDR3aa: CASSLGGSQETQYF; CDR3nt: TGTGCCAGCAGCTTAGGGGGGAGTCAAGAGACCCAGTACTTC
v_gene: TRBV30; d_gene: -; j_gene: TRBJ2-1; abundance: -; CDR3aa: CACFYGGREQFF; CDR3nt: TGTGCCTGCTTCTATGGGGGGAGGGAGCAGTTCTTC
v_gene: TRBV30; d_gene: TRBD2; j_gene: TRBJ2-3; abundance: -; CDR3aa: CAWSLAGGGRTDTQYF; CDR3nt: TGTGCCTGGAGTCTTGCCGGGGGGGGCCGGACAGATACGCAGTATTTT
v_gene: TRBV18; d_gene: -; j_gene: TRBJ1-2; abundance: few; CDR3aa: CASSPQGRKASYGYTF; CDR3nt: TGTGCCAGCTCACCACAGGGGCGCAAGGCGAGTTATGGCTACACCTTC
v_gene: TRBV27; d_gene: TRBD1; j_gene: TRBJ1-2; abundance: -; CDR3aa: CASSVATGRHYGYTF; CDR3nt: TGTGCCAGCAGTGTAGCGACAGGGAGACACTATGGTTACACCTTC
v_gene: TRBV4-1; d_gene: -; j_gene: TRBJ1-1; abundance: -; CDR3aa: CASSRAEGTEAFF; CDR3nt: TGCGCCAGCAGCCGGGCAGAGGGGACTGAAGCTTTCTTT
v_gene: TRBV9; d_gene: -; j_gene: TRBJ1-3; abundance: -; CDR3aa: CASARRGPDSGNTIYF; CDR3nt: TGTGCCAGCGCGCGTCGGGGGCCCGACTCTGGAAACACCATATATTTT
v_gene: TRBV7-3; d_gene: -; j_gene: TRBJ2-1; abundance: -; CDR3aa: CASSFWRDNEQFF; CDR3nt: TGTGCCAGCAGCTTCTGGCGGGACAATGAGCAGTTCTTC
v_gene: TRBV27; d_gene: -; j_gene: TRBJ1-5; abundance: -; CDR3aa: CASSLAYSNQPQHF; CDR3nt: TGTGCCAGCAGTTTGGCCTATAGCAATCAGCCCCAGCATTTT
v_gene: TRBV11-2; d_gene: -; j_gene: TRBJ2-1; abundance: -; CDR3aa: CASSLAVNPRYNEQFF; CDR3nt: TGTGCCAGCAGCTTAGCGGTAAACCCACGATACAATGAGCAGTTCTTC
v_gene: TRBV29-1; d_gene: TRBD1; j_gene: TRBJ2-1; abundance: -; CDR3aa: CSVEGQGLQFF; CDR3nt: TGCAGCGTTGAAGGACAGGGCCTGCAGTTCTTC
v_gene: TRBV7-9; d_gene: -; j_gene: TRBJ1-1; abundance: -; CDR3aa: CASRGVNTEAFF; CDR3nt: TGTGCCAGCCGGGGGGTGAACACTGAAGCTTTCTTT
v_gene: TRBV13; d_gene: -; j_gene: TRBJ1-1; abundance: -; CDR3aa: CASSWSGTREAFF; CDR3nt: TGTGCCAGCAGCTGGTCGGGGACCCGTGAAGCTTTCTTT
v_gene: TRBV7-9; d_gene: -; j_gene: TRBJ2-3; abundance: -; CDR3aa: CASSLGAFSTDTQYF; CDR3nt: TGTGCCAGCAGCTTGGGGGCGTTTAGCACAGATACGCAGTATTTT
v_gene: TRBV2; d_gene: -; j_gene: TRBJ1-1; abundance: -; CDR3aa: CASSPIQRRTNTEAFF; CDR3nt: TGTGCCAGCAGCCCAATCCAGAGACGGACGAACACTGAAGCTTTCTTT
v_gene: TRBV5-1; d_gene: -; j_gene: TRBJ2-7; abundance: -; CDR3aa: CASSSGDVMGSYEQYF; CDR3nt: TGCGCCAGCAGTTCCGGGGATGTCATGGGATCATACGAGCAGTACTTC
v_gene: TRBV15; d_gene: -; j_gene: TRBJ1-1; abundance: -; CDR3aa: CATSRDRMGDQMNTEAFF; CDR3nt: TGTGCCACCAGCAGAGATCGTATGGGGGACCAGATGAACACTGAAGCTTTCTTT
v_gene: TRBV2; d_gene: -; j_gene: TRBJ2-5; abundance: -; CDR3aa: CASQFQETQYF; CDR3nt: TGTGCCAGCCAATTCCAAGAGACCCAGTACTTC
v_gene: TRBV14; d_gene: -; j_gene: TRBJ2-5; abundance: -; CDR3aa: CASSQVETQYF; CDR3nt: TGTGCCAGCAGCCAAGTCGAGACCCAGTACTTC
v_gene: TRBV6-6; d_gene: TRBD2; j_gene: TRBJ2-1; abundance: -; CDR3aa: CASSGRGGGTYNEQFF; CDR3nt: TGTGCCAGCAGTGGCCGGGGGGGCGGAACCTACAATGAGCAGTTCTTC
v_gene: TRBV6-6; d_gene: TRBD1; j_gene: TRBJ2-3; abundance: -; CDR3aa: CASSDRGREDTQYF; CDR3nt: TGTGCCAGCAGTGACAGGGGGCGAGAAGATACGCAGTATTTT
v_gene: TRBV11-2; d_gene: TRBD2; j_gene: TRBJ2-2; abundance: -; CDR3aa: CASSLVAGGNTGELFF; CDR3nt: TGTGCCAGCAGCTTAGTGGCGGGAGGTAACACCGGGGAGCTGTTTTTT
v_gene: TRBV28; d_gene: TRBD2; j_gene: TRBJ2-7; abundance: -; CDR3aa: CASSQPGLAEPKRYF; CDR3nt: TGTGCCAGCAGCCAACCGGGACTAGCGGAGCCGAAACGGTACTTC
v_gene: TRBV5-1; d_gene: TRBD1; j_gene: TRBJ1-1; abundance: -; CDR3aa: CASSLGQGINTEAFF; CDR3nt: TGCGCCAGCAGCTTGGGACAGGGGATAAACACTGAAGCTTTCTTT
v_gene: TRBV2; d_gene: -; j_gene: TRBJ1-5; abundance: -; CDR3aa: CASSSRSGTWNQPQHF; CDR3nt: TGTGCCAGCAGTTCCCGTTCCGGGACATGGAATCAGCCCCAGCATTTT